This T cell receptor beta chain was identified during a study of OX40 agonist ivuxolimab in advanced cancers. Study background: Each dose-escalation patient presented with hepatocellular carcinoma, melanoma, renal cell or head and neck cancer.

Only in-frame clones appear in the TCRdb table, and some are missing; sequencing was by immunoSEQ multiplex PCR. This sample has 70,000 to 85,000 clones, with around 87% found just once. The germline CDR1 and CDR2 sequences are LGHNA and YNFKEQ. The CDR3 contains 14 residues. V lost 4 bases to trimming and J lost 4 bases; unmatched junction nucleotides: 7. This TCR came from an adult with an advanced solid tumor such as melanoma, head and neck, liver or kidney cancer. The chain carries TRBV4-2 and TRBJ2-7; the match to TRBD2 covers 7 bases. Here the sequenced sample was CD4+ or CD8+ T cells sorted from blood, taken in a trial of the OX40 agonist ivuxolimab. CDR3 in amino acids: CASSPRTSGYEQYF. CDR3 DNA sequence: TGTGCCAGCAGCCCCAGGACTAGTGGGTACGAGCAGTACTTC.